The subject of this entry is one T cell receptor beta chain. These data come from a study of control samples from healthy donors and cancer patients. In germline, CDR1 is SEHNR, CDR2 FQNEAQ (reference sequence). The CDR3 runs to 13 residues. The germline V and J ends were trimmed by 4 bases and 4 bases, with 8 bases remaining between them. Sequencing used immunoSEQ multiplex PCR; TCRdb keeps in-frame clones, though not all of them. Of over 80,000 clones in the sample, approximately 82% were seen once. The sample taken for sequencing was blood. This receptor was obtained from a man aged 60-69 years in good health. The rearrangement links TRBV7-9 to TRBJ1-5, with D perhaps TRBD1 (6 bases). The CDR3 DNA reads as TGTGCCAGCAGCTCGGGGGCGAATCAGCCCCAGCATTTT. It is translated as CASSSGANQPQHF.